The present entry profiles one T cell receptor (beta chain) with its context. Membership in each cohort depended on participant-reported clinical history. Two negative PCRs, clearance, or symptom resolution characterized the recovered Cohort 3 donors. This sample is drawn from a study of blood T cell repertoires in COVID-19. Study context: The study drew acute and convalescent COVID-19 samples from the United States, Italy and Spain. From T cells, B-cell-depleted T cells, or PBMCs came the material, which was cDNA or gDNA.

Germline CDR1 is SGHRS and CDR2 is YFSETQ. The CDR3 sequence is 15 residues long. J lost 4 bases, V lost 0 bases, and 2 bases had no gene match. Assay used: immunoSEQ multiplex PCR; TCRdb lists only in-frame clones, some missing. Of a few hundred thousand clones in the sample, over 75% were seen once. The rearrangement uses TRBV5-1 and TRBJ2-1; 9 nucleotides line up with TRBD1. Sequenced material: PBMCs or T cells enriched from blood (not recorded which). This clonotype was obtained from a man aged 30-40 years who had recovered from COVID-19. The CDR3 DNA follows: TGCGCCAGCAGCTTGGGACAGGGGGAGTACAATGAGCAGTTCTTC. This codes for CASSLGQGEYNEQFF.